This TCR beta chain comes out of a study of blood T cell repertoires in COVID-19. Study summary: Sample material is recorded as cDNA or gDNA derived from T cells, B-cell-depleted T cells, or PBMCs.

Authors' methods: Estimation of nucleated cell counts was performed using reference gene primer amplification. The method was immunoSEQ multiplex PCR; TCRdb's version includes in-frame clones alone and lacks a portion of them. V and J calls and clone size come straight from that table; D and trimming were deduced from the DNA. The table shows 250,000 or so clones, with 70% to 90% occurring only once. This CDR3 has 19 residues. The V segment lost 0 bases and the J segment 5 bases; nucleotides outside the gene matches: 14. From germline, CDR1 is WNHNN and CDR2 SYGVQD (reference sequence). The sequenced sample consisted of peripheral blood. This rearrangement joins TRBV10-1 to TRBJ2-2; 8 bases fit TRBD2. This sequence was found in a woman between 65 and 79 years old with active or convalescent COVID-19. The CDR3 coding sequence is TGCGCCAGCAGTGAGTCGATGAGTCCGCGGGGGGCGCCTACCGGGGAGCTGTTTTTT. As protein: CASSESMSPRGAPTGELFF.